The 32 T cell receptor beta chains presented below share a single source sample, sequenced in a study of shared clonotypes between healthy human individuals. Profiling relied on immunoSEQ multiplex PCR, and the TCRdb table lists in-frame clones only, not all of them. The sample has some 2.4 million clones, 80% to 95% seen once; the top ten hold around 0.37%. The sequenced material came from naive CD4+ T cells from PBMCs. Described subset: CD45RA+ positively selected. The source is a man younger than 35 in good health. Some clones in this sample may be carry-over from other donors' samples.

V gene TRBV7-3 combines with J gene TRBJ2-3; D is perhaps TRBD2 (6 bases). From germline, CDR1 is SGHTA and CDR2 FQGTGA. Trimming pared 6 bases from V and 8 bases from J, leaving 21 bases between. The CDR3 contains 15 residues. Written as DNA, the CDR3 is TGTGCCAGCAGTAATACCCTCGGGAGCCCAGCTACGCAGTATTTT. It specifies CASSNTLGSPATQYF.

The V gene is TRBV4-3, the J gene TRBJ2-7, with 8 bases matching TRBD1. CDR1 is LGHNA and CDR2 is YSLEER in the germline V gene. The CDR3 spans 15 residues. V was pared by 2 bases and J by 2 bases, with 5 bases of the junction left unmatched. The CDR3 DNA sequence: TGCGCCAGCAGCCAACATATGGACAGGGCCTACGAGCAGTACTTC. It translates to CASSQHMDRAYEQYF.

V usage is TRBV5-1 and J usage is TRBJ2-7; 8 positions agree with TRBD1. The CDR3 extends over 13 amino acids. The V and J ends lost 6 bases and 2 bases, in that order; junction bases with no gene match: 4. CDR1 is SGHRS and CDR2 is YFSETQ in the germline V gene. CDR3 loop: CASTLQGAYEQYF. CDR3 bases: TGCGCCAGCACTTTACAGGGGGCCTACGAGCAGTACTTC.

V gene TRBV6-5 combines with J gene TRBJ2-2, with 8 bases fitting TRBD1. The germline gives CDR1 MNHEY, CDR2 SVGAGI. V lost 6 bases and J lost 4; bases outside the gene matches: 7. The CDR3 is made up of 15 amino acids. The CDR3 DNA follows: TGTGCCAGCAGCCGACAGGGGTTGAGCACCGGGGAGCTGTTTTTT. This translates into CASSRQGLSTGELFF.

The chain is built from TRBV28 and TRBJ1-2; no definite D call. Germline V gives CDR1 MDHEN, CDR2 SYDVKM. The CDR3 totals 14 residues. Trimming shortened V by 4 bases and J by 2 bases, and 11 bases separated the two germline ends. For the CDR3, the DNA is TGTGCCAGCAGTTCTAGGGCAGTGAACTATGGCTACACCTTC. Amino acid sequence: CASSSRAVNYGYTF.

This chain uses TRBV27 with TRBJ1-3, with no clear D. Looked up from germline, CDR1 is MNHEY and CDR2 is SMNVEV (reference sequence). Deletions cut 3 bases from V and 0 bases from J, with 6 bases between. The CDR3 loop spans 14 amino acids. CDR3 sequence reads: CASSFSGSGNTIYF. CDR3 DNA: TGTGCCAGCAGTTTTTCGGGCTCTGGAAACACCATATATTTT.

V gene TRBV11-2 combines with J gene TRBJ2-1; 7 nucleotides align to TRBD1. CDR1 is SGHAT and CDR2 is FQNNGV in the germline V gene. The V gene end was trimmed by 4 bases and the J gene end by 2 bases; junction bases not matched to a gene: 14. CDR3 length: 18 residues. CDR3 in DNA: TGTGCCAGCAGCTCAACCCCATGGACAGGCCCAGCCTACAATGAGCAGTTCTTC. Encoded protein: CASSSTPWTGPAYNEQFF.

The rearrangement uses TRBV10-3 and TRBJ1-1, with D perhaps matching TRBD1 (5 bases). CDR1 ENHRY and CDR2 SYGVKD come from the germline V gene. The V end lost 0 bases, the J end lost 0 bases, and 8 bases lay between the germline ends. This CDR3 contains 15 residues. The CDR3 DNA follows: TGTGCCATCAGTGAGTCGGGGCAGATGAACACTGAAGCTTTCTTT. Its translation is CAISESGQMNTEAFF.

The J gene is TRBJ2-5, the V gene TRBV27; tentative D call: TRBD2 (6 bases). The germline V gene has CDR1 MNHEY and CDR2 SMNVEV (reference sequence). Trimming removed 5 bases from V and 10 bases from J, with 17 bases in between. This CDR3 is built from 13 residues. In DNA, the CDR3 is TGTGCCAGCAGTCCGGGCCCCTGGGAGGTCCAGTACTTC. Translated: CASSPGPWEVQYF.

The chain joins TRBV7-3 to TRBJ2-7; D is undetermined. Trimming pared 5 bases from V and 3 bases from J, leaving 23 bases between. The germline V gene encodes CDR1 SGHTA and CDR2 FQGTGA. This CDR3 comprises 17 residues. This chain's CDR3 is CASSPSRPGFRDYEQYF. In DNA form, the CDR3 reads TGTGCCAGCAGCCCATCTAGACCCGGGTTTAGGGACTACGAGCAGTACTTC.

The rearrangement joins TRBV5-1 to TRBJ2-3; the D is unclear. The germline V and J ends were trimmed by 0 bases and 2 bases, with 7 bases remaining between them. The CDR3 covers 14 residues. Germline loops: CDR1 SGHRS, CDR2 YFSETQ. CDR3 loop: CASSLVAVTDTQYF. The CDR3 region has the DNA TGCGCCAGCAGCTTGGTTGCAGTCACAGATACGCAGTATTTT.

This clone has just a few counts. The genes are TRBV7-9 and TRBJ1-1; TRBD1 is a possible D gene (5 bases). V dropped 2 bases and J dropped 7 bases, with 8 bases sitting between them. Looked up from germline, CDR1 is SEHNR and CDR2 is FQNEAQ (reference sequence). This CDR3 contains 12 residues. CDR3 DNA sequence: TGTGCCAGCAGCTTACCGGGACTTGAAGCTTTCTTT. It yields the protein CASSLPGLEAFF.

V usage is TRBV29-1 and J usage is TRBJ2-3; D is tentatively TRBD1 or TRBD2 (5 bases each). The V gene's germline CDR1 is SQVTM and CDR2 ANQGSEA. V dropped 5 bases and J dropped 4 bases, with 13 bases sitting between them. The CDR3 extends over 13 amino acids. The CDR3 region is CSVYRGVADTQYF. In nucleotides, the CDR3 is TGCAGCGTTTATAGAGGGGTCGCAGATACGCAGTATTTT.

This chain's CDR3 is CASSERRINRGDQPQHF. The CDR3 region has the DNA TGTGCCAGCAGTGAACGCAGGATAAACAGGGGGGATCAGCCCCAGCATTTT. This sequence joins TRBV6-1 and TRBJ1-5, with 8 bases lining up with TRBD1. The germline V gene encodes CDR1 MNHNS and CDR2 SASEGT. This CDR3 comprises 17 residues. Trimming took 2 bases from V and 5 from J; bases not matched to a gene: 11.

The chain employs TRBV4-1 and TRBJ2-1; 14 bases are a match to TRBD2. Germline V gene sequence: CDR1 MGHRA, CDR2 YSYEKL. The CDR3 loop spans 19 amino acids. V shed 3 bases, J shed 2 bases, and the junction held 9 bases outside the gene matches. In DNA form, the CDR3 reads TGCGCCAGCAGCCAGAGGACTAGCGGGAGGATCGAGACCTACAATGAGCAGTTCTTC. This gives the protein CASSQRTSGRIETYNEQFF.

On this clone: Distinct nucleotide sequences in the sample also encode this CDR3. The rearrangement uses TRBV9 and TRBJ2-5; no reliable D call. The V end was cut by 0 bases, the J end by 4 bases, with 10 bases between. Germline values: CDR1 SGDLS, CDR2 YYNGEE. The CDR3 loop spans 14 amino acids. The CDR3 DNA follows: TGTGCCAGCAGCGTAGCGGCAGGTGGAGAGACCCAGTACTTC. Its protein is CASSVAAGGETQYF.

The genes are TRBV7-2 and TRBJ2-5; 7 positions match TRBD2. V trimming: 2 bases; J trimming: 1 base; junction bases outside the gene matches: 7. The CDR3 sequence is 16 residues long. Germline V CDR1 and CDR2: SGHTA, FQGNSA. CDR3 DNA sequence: TGTGCCAGCAGCTTATCGGCTAGCGGCCCCCAAGAGACCCAGTACTTC. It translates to CASSLSASGPQETQYF.

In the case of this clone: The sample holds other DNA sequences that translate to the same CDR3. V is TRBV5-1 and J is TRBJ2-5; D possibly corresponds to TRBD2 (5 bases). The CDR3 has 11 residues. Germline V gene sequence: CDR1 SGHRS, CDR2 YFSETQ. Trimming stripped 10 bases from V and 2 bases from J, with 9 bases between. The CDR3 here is CASRGQETQYF. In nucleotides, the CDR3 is TGCGCCTCACGGGGTCAAGAGACCCAGTACTTC.

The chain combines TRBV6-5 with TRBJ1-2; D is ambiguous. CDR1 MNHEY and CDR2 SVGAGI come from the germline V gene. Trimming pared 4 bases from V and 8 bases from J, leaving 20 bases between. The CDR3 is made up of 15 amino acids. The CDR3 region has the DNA TGTGCCAGCAGTTCGGGGAGGATTATGGGCGAAGGCTACACCTTC. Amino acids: CASSSGRIMGEGYTF.

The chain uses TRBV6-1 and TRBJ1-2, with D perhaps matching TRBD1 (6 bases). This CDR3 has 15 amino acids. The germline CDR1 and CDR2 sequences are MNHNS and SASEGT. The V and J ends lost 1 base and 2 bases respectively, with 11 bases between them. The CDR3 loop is CASSEVNRANYGYTF. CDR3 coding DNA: TGTGCCAGCAGTGAAGTAAACAGGGCGAACTATGGCTACACCTTC.

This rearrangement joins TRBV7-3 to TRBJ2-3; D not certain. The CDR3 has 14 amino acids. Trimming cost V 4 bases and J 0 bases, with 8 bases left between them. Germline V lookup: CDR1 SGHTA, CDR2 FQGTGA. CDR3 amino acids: CASSSPISTDTQYF. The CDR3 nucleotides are TGTGCCAGCAGCTCCCCCATTAGCACAGATACGCAGTATTTT.

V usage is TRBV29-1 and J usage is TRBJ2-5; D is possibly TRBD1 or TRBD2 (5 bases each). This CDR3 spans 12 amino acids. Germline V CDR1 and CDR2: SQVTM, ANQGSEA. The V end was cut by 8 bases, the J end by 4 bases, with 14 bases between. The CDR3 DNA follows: TGCAGCCACCGGGACCAGGGAGAGACCCAGTACTTC. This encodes CSHRDQGETQYF.

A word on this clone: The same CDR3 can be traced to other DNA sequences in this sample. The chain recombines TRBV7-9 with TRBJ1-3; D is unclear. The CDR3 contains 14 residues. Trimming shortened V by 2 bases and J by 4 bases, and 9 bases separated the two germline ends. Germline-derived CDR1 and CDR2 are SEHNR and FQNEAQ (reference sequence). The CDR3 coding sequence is TGTGCCAGCAGCTTAACGGGCAAGGGAAACACCATATATTTT. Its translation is CASSLTGKGNTIYF.

This CDR3 reads CASSPLGWGGKENIQYF. CDR3 sequence (DNA): TGTGCCAGCTCACCCCTGGGATGGGGGGGAAAGGAAAACATTCAGTACTTC. The rearrangement joins TRBV18 to TRBJ2-4; 7 positions agree with TRBD2. This CDR3 is 17 amino acids long. Germline CDR1 and CDR2: KGHSH and LQKENI. J gave up 5 bases and V 3 bases, and 13 bases lay outside the gene matches.

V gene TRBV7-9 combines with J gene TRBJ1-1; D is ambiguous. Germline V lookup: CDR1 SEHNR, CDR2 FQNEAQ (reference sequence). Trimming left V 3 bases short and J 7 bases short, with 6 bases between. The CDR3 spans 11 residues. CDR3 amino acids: CASSFSDEAFF. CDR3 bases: TGTGCCAGCAGCTTCTCAGATGAAGCTTTCTTT.

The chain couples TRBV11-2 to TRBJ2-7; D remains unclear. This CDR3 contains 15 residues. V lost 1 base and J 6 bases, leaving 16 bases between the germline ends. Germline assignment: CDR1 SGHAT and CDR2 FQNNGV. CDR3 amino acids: CASSLAGPRSAEQYF. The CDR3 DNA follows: TGTGCCAGCAGCTTAGCAGGACCAAGGTCGGCCGAGCAGTACTTC.

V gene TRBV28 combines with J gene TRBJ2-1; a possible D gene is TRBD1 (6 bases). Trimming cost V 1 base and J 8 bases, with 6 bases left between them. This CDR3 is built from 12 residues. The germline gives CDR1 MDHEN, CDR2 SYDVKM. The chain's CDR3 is CASSLSGDEQFF. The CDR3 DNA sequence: TGTGCCAGCAGTTTATCAGGGGATGAGCAGTTCTTC.

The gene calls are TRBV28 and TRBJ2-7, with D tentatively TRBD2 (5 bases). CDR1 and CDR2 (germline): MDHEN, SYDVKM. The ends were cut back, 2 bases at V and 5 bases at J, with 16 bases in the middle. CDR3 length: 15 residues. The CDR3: CASSLSDRGVHEQYF. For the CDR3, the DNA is TGTGCCAGCAGTTTAAGTGACCGGGGAGTCCACGAGCAGTACTTC.

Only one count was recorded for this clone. The DNA for the CDR3 is TGTGCCAGCTCTCCCACAGGTTACGACATTCAGTACTTC. Its protein product is CASSPTGYDIQYF. The chain links TRBV18 to TRBJ2-4; D may be TRBD1 (5 bases). Looked up from germline, CDR1 is KGHSH and CDR2 is LQKENI. V was pared by 6 bases and J by 8 bases, with 14 bases between. CDR3 size: 13 residues.

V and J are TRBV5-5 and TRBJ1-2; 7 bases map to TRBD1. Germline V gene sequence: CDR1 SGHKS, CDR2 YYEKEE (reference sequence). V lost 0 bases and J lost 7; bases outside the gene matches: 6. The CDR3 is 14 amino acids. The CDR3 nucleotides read TGTGCCAGCAGCTTGGCCGGGACAGTTCTTGGCTACACCTTC. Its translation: CASSLAGTVLGYTF.

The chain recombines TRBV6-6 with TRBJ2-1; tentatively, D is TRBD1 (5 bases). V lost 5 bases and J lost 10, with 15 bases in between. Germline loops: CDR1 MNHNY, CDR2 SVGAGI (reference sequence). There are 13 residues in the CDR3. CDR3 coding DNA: TGTGCCAGCAGTCCACAAGGGGCTGGCGAGCAGTTCTTC. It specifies CASSPQGAGEQFF.

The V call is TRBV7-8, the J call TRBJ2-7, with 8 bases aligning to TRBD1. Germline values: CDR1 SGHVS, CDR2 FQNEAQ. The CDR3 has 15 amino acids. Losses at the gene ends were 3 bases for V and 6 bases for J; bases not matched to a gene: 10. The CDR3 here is CASSFRRDRPLEQYF. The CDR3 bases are TGTGCCAGCAGCTTCCGCCGGGACAGGCCTCTCGAGCAGTACTTC.